This T cell receptor (beta chain) comes out of a study of Graves' ophthalmopathy and Graves' hyperthyroidism. The overall study: The blood sample was drawn at first diagnosis and before any treatment.

The PBMCs originated from more than 7.5 ml of fresh peripheral blood. Investigators amplified TCR beta CDR3 regions from RNA transcripts. Investigators did first-round RT-PCR with HTBI primers, then second-round multiplex PCR. From the multiplex PCR reads, TCRdb called clonotypes with MiXCR, one entry per CDR3 protein. The sample holds fewer than 400,000 distinct CDR3 sequences, around 16% seen once. This CDR3 is built from 16 residues. The trim removed 1 base at V and 1 base at J, leaving 6 bases unmatched. The V gene's germline CDR1 is SGHTA and CDR2 FQGNSA. This clonotype was recorded many times. The material sequenced was peripheral blood. This chain uses TRBV7-2 with TRBJ2-5; 7 nucleotides line up with TRBD2. The receptor comes from a woman younger than 30 with Graves' ophthalmopathy. Here the CDR3 reads CASSLGALAVQETQYF. Written as DNA, the CDR3 is TGTGCCAGCAGCTTAGGTGCTCTAGCGGTCCAAGAGACCCAGTACTTC.